The 14 T cell receptor beta chains given below trace back to one sample, sequenced in a study of spatial heterogeneity in lung cancer. The study, taken as a whole, reports: Counts that tracked tumor mutation counts were those of expanded intratumoral alpha and beta TCRs.

The time point here: sample taken at primary tumor resection. These receptors have no known antigen. TCRdb re-derived calls from the 5' RACE reads in MiXCR, one entry per CDR3 protein. Seen here are around 18,000 distinct CDR3 sequences, roughly 6% observed once, and the top ten hold 10%. The starting material was lung tumor tissue, obtained at surgery. The receptors were gathered from a female donor with early-stage non-small cell lung cancer.

In its sample, this clonotype was seen many times. The chain employs TRBV23-1 and TRBJ2-3, with 7 bases fitting TRBD1. TRBV23-1 is an ORF, with its function uncertain. This CDR3 is built from 16 residues. The trim removed 4 bases at V and 6 bases at J, leaving 13 bases unmatched. CDR3 nucleotide sequence: TGCGCCAGCAGTCCCTGGACAGGTAGTCCTAGGGATACGCAGTATTTT. This gives the protein CASSPWTGSPRDTQYF.

In its sample, this clonotype was seen many times. The rearrangement links TRBV24-1 to TRBJ2-7; tentative D call: TRBD2 (6 bases). The CDR3 has 10 residues. Germline loops: CDR1 KGHDR, CDR2 SFDVKD. V lost 9 bases, J lost 11 bases, and 13 bases lay in between. The CDR3 sequence is CATRAGVEYF. The CDR3 DNA reads TGTGCCACCCGAGCGGGCGTCGAGTACTTC.

This clonotype showed up just a few times. The chain has TRBV11-2 and TRBJ2-6; no clear D gene. The length of the CDR3 is 15 residues. The ends were cut back, 5 bases at V and 8 bases at J, with 16 bases in the middle. Germline V CDR1 and CDR2: SGHAT, FQNNGV. CDR3 nucleotides: TGTGCCAGCAGCCGATTTGACTCGGGTACCAACGTCCTGACTTTC. Encoded protein: CASSRFDSGTNVLTF.

This clonotype is deemed medium-sized. The chain has TRBV11-3 and TRBJ2-5; D remains ambiguous. Trimming took 1 base from V and 9 from J, leaving 12 bases between them. CDR3 size: 13 residues. Germline values: CDR1 SGHNT, CDR2 YENEEA. The CDR3 nucleotides read TGTGCCAGCAGCTTAGGTCTAAGAGGAGCCCAGTACTTC. Translated, it gives CASSLGLRGAQYF.

The chain carries TRBV12-3 or TRBV12-4 and TRBJ2-3, with TRBD2 matching over 8 bases. The CDR3 contains 14 residues. Trimming took 3 bases from V and 4 from J; bases not matched to a gene: 3. CDR3 sequence (DNA): TGTGCCAGCAGTTTTGGGACTAGGGCAGATACGCAGTATTTT. As protein: CASSFGTRADTQYF.

This clonotype has at least ten counts. The chain recombines TRBV28 with TRBJ1-5; D gene unclear. In germline, CDR1 is MDHEN, CDR2 SYDVKM. V dropped 8 bases and J dropped 7 bases, with 12 bases sitting between them. The CDR3 covers 12 residues. CDR3 sequence: CASGSGSQPQHF. CDR3 bases: TGTGCCAGCGGAAGTGGCTCCCAGCCCCAGCATTTT.

This clonotype was detected ten times or more. The gene calls are TRBV28 and TRBJ2-5, with TRBD2 matching over 7 bases. Trimming removed 10 bases from V and 4 bases from J; junction bases left unmatched: 6. Per the germline V gene, CDR1 is MDHEN and CDR2 is SYDVKM. The CDR3 is 12 amino acids. The CDR3 is CATISGAETQYF. CDR3 coding DNA: TGTGCCACCATCAGCGGGGCAGAGACCCAGTACTTC. The full variable domain, completed using reference TRBV28 and TRBJ2-5, is DVKVTQSSRYLVKRTGEKVFLECVQDMDHENMFWYRQDPGLGLRLIYFSYDVKMKEKGDIPEGYSVSREKKERFSLILESASTNQTSMYLCATISGAETQYFGPGTRLLVL.

This clonotype was counted ten times or more. The chain employs TRBV12-3 or TRBV12-4 and TRBJ1-5; D not resolved. V was trimmed by 6 bases and J by 2 bases, leaving 14 bases between them. This CDR3 is built from 15 residues. The CDR3 DNA follows: TGTGCCAGCAGCCCTCCCCGGAGTGGCAATCAGCCCCAGCATTTT. Protein: CASSPPRSGNQPQHF.

By sample fraction, this clonotype is medium-sized (0.01 to 0.1%). The chain employs TRBV28 and TRBJ2-1; tentatively, D is TRBD2 (6 bases). This CDR3 contains 15 residues. The germline V and J ends were trimmed by 6 bases and 7 bases, with 19 bases remaining between them. CDR1 and CDR2 from the germline V gene are MDHEN and SYDVKM. DNA for the CDR3: TGTGCCAGCAGCCCTATGAGGGGAGGATTAAATGAGCAGTTCTTC. Translating it yields CASSPMRGGLNEQFF.

Details on this clonotype: Relative to the germline gene, one junction end is altered; a read error may explain this. The chain couples TRBV20-1 to TRBJ1-1, with D possibly matching TRBD1 (6 bases). Germline values: CDR1 DFQATT, CDR2 SNEGSKA (reference sequence). This CDR3 has 14 residues. This chain's CDR3 is CGARGGRGNTEAFF. CDR3 bases: TGCGGTGCTAGAGGAGGCAGGGGGAACACTGAAGCTTTCTTT.

Within the sample, this clonotype is medium-sized. This chain links TRBV3-1 with TRBJ1-1; tentatively, D is TRBD1 (6 bases). Looked up from germline, CDR1 is LGHDT and CDR2 is YNNKEL (reference sequence). The V end lost 3 bases, the J end lost 4 bases, and 12 bases lay between the germline ends. The CDR3 length is 14 residues. CDR3 nucleotides: TGTGCCAGCAGCCAGAGGGGGGAGGGCACTGAAGCTTTCTTT. It translates to CASSQRGEGTEAFF.

In this sample, this clonotype turned up many times. CDR3 nucleotides: TGTGCCAGCAGCCAAGATTGGACAGGGGGGAACACTGAAGCTTTCTTT. Encoded protein: CASSQDWTGGNTEAFF. The chain employs TRBV3-1 and TRBJ1-1; 10 positions agree with TRBD1. The CDR3 totals 16 residues. Germline lookup yields CDR1 LGHDT and CDR2 YNNKEL (reference sequence). J gave up 1 base and V 0 bases, and 2 bases lay outside the gene matches.

This clonotype has at least ten counts. J is TRBJ1-5 and V is TRBV24-1; maybe TRBD1 (5 bases). CDR1 is KGHDR, CDR2 SFDVKD, per germline. This CDR3 has 14 amino acids. The germline V and J ends were trimmed by 4 bases and 4 bases, with 10 bases remaining between them. CDR3 sequence: CATSEGTANQPQHF. CDR3 DNA: TGTGCCACCAGTGAAGGGACGGCGAATCAGCCCCAGCATTTT.

This clonotype was picked up many times. The rearrangement uses TRBV5-6 and TRBJ2-1; 11 nucleotides match TRBD1. The CDR3 contains 17 residues. Germline assignment: CDR1 SGHDT and CDR2 YYEEEE. V shed 0 bases and J 0 bases; nucleotides not matched to a gene: 2. CDR3 residues: CASSLGTGGPSYNEQFF. The CDR3 nucleotides are TGTGCCAGCAGCTTGGGGACAGGGGGCCCCTCCTACAATGAGCAGTTCTTC.